Each of the 13 T cell receptor beta chains below was sequenced from the same sample in a study of monozygotic twins with cystic fibrosis. TCRdb keeps only in-frame clones here, not all; method: immunoSEQ multiplex PCR. The repertoire holds tens of thousands of clones, 85% seen once, with 0.85% to 0.95% in the top ten. Sequencing was carried out using blood. These receptors were obtained from a girl between 2 and 10 years old with cystic fibrosis.

This chain joins TRBV29-1 and TRBJ2-1; no clear D gene. The germline V gene encodes CDR1 SQVTM and CDR2 ANQGSEA. The CDR3 is 13 residues long. Trimming took 4 bases from V and 3 from J, leaving 10 bases between them. CDR3 residues: CSVGVHNYNEQFF. The CDR3 DNA reads as TGCAGCGTTGGAGTCCATAACTACAATGAGCAGTTCTTC.

The V gene is TRBV27, the J gene TRBJ2-7, with TRBD2 matching 10 bases. CDR1 and CDR2 from the germline V gene are MNHEY and SMNVEV (reference sequence). J lost 2 bases, V lost 5 bases, and 6 bases had no gene match. This CDR3 contains 15 residues. In DNA form, the CDR3 reads TGTGCCAGCAGTGTCTCTAGCGGGGGCGCCTACGAGCAGTACTTC. Its translation is CASSVSSGGAYEQYF.

The CDR3 DNA reads as TGTGCCAGCAGTTCACCAGGGACAGGGCTAAATGAGCAGTTCTTC. Translated, it gives CASSSPGTGLNEQFF. The chain has TRBV27 and TRBJ2-1; 9 nucleotides match TRBD1. The CDR3 is 15 residues long. After removal of 4 bases from V and 7 bases from J, the junction contained 8 bases not matched to a gene. Germline V gene data show CDR1 as MNHEY and CDR2 as SMNVEV (reference sequence).

The V gene is TRBV7-8, the J gene TRBJ1-5; D might be TRBD1 (5 bases). V lost 4 bases and J lost 0, with 16 bases in between. CDR1 SGHVS and CDR2 FQNEAQ come from the germline V gene. The CDR3 is made up of 17 amino acids. The CDR3 coding sequence is TGTGCCAGCAGCTCAGGGTCAGGAACATATAGCAATCAGCCCCAGCATTTT. Protein sequence: CASSSGSGTYSNQPQHF.

The CDR3: CATSPKQNTDTQYF. The CDR3, as DNA: TGTGCCACCAGCCCCAAACAGAACACAGATACGCAGTATTTT. The V gene is TRBV15, the J gene TRBJ2-3, with D uncertain. The V gene's germline CDR1 is LNHNV and CDR2 YYDKDF (reference sequence). The CDR3 covers 14 residues. The V end was cut by 5 bases, the J end by 2 bases, with 11 bases between.

Here the CDR3 DNA reads TGTGCCAGCAGCTTAGCGGCTAGCGGAAAGACCCAGTACTTC. It specifies CASSLAASGKTQYF. V is TRBV11-2 and J is TRBJ2-5; TRBD2 agrees at 7 bases. Trimming at V came to 1 base and at J to 6 bases, leaving 5 bases not matched to a gene. This CDR3 region has 14 residues. From germline, CDR1 is SGHAT and CDR2 FQNNGV.

This rearrangement joins TRBV4-1 to TRBJ1-2, with no clear D. The germline V and J ends were trimmed by 5 bases and 4 bases, with 17 bases remaining between them. This CDR3 has 15 amino acids. CDR1 is MGHRA, CDR2 YSYEKL, per germline. CDR3 amino acids: CASSLFNRKTYGYTF. DNA of the CDR3: TGCGCCAGCAGCTTATTCAACCGAAAGACCTATGGCTACACCTTC.

This clone was found a few times. V and J are TRBV6-5 and TRBJ1-2; a possible D gene is TRBD1 (6 bases). Germline CDR1 reads MNHEY; CDR2 reads SVGAGI. V lost 6 bases, J lost 8 bases, and 19 bases lay in between. The CDR3 consists of 14 residues. This CDR3 is CASRPQGILGGYTF. For the CDR3, the DNA is TGTGCCAGCAGACCTCAGGGGATTCTGGGGGGCTACACCTTC.

This chain uses TRBV20-1 with TRBJ1-4; D unresolved. CDR3 size: 11 residues. V lost 6 bases and J 7 bases, leaving 9 bases between the germline ends. Germline lookup yields CDR1 DFQATT and CDR2 SNEGSKA (reference sequence). The CDR3 reads CSASPGEKLFF. The CDR3 DNA sequence: TGCAGTGCCTCCCCCGGTGAAAAACTGTTTTTT.

There are a few counts of this clone. V and J are TRBV19 and TRBJ1-5, with 9 bases lining up with TRBD1. The germline gives CDR1 LNHDA, CDR2 SQIVND (reference sequence). After removal of 7 bases from V and 4 bases from J, the junction contained 5 bases not matched to a gene. CDR3 size: 14 residues. CDR3 nucleotides: TGTGCCAGTAATCATGGACAGGGGAATCAGCCCCAGCATTTT. Translation: CASNHGQGNQPQHF.

The genes are TRBV10-3 and TRBJ2-2, with D tentatively TRBD2 (6 bases). Between the trimmed V and J ends, which lost 7 bases and 1 base, there was a span of 16 bases. This CDR3 spans 16 amino acids. Germline V gene sequence: CDR1 ENHRY, CDR2 SYGVKD. The CDR3 spells CAINPRLDGNTGELFF. CDR3 bases: TGTGCCATCAACCCCAGACTAGACGGGAACACCGGGGAGCTGTTTTTT.

The chain carries TRBV6-5 and TRBJ1-1; D possibly corresponds to TRBD1 (5 bases). This CDR3 has 14 amino acids. V gave up 6 bases and J gave up 2 bases, with 13 bases separating them. CDR1 MNHEY and CDR2 SVGAGI come from the germline V gene. The CDR3 DNA is TGTGCCAGCAGCCCCCTCAGGGCCAACACTGAAGCTTTCTTT. Translating it yields CASSPLRANTEAFF.

The chain has TRBV19 and TRBJ2-7; 10 positions agree with TRBD1. Germline V gives CDR1 LNHDA, CDR2 SQIVND (reference sequence). Trimming removed 4 bases from V and 2 bases from J; junction bases left unmatched: 2. The CDR3 consists of 14 residues. This CDR3 is CASSTGTGAYEQYF. The CDR3 DNA sequence: TGTGCCAGTAGTACCGGGACAGGGGCCTACGAGCAGTACTTC.